Following are 3 T cell receptor beta chains from one sample sequenced in a study of T cells in Graves' hyperthyroidism and ophthalmopathy. The TCR beta CDR3 regions underwent amplification using RNA transcripts as the source. The HTBI primer set served for first-round RT-PCR of the TCR CDR3. TCRdb re-analysed the multiplex PCR reads in MiXCR, keeping a single row per CDR3 protein. The data contain about 420,000 distinct CDR3 sequences, 15% to 18% of them seen just once; the ten biggest clones take up approximately 14%. Sequencing was done on a sample of blood. These receptors were taken from a woman under 30 with Graves' hyperthyroidism.

This clonotype was recorded at least ten times. The chain recombines TRBV20-1 with TRBJ2-7, with D perhaps TRBD2 (6 bases). Looked up from germline, CDR1 is DFQATT and CDR2 is SNEGSKA (reference sequence). V lost 3 bases to trimming and J lost 8 bases, with 11 bases between them. The CDR3 runs 11 residues. CDR3 amino acids: CSASIGGKQYF. In DNA, the CDR3 is TGCAGTGCTAGTATCGGGGGTAAGCAGTACTTC.

This chain uses TRBV27 with TRBJ2-5; possibly TRBD2 for D (7 bases). The V end lost 0 bases, the J end lost 5 bases, and 16 bases lay between the germline ends. The CDR3 loop spans 16 amino acids. Germline V gives CDR1 MNHEY, CDR2 SMNVEV (reference sequence). The CDR3 DNA sequence: TGTGCCAGCAGTTTATCTTCGGGGGGCAGTACGGAGACCCAGTACTTC. Translation: CASSLSSGGSTETQYF.

This clonotype occurred many times. V is TRBV28 and J is TRBJ1-2; TRBD1 agrees at 8 bases. CDR3 length: 16 amino acids. V trimming: 3 bases; J trimming: 4 bases; junction bases outside the gene matches: 10. Germline CDR1 and CDR2: MDHEN and SYDVKM. In DNA form, the CDR3 reads TGTGCCAGCAGTTTCGGACAGGGAGGGGGACTCTATGGCTACACCTTC. Protein: CASSFGQGGGLYGYTF.